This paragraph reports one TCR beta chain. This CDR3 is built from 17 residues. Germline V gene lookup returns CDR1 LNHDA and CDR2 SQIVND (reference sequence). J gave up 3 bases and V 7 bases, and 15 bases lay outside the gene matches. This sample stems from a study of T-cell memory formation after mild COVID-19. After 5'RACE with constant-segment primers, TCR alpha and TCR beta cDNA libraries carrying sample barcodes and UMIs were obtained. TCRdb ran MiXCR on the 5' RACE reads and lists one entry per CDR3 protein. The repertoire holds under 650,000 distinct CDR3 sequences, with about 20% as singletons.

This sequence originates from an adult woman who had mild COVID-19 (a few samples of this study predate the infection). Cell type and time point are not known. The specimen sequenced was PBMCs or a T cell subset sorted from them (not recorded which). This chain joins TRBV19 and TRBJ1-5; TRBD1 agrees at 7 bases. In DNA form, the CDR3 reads TGTGCCAGTACCCCGTTTTCGGTACAGGGGAACAATCAGCCCCAGCATTTT. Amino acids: CASTPFSVQGNNQPQHF.